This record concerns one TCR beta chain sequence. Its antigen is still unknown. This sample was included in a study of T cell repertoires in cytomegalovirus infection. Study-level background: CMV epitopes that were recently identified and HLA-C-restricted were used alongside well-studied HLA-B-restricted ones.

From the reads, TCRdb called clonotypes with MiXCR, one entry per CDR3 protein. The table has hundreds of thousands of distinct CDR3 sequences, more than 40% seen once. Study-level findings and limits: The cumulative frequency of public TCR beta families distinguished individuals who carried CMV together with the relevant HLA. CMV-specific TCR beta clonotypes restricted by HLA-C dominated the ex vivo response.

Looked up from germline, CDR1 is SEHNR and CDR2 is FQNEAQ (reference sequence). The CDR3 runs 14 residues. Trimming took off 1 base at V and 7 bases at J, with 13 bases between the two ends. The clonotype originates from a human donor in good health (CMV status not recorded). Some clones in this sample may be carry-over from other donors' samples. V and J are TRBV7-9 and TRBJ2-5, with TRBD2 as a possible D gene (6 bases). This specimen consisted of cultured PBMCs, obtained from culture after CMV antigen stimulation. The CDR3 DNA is TGTGCCAGCAGCTTAGGTAGCGGACCGAGGACCCAGTACTTC. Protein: CASSLGSGPRTQYF.